A selection of T cell receptor beta chains follows, all from one sample in a study of shared clonotypes between healthy human individuals. Clones were sequenced by immunoSEQ multiplex PCR, and TCRdb holds only the in-frame ones, with some missing. Among approximately 1.4 million clones listed, around 98% were seen once. Input material: naive CD4+ T cells sorted from blood. The receptors come from a man aged 30 to 45 in good health. Both conserved end residues are part of each CDR3.

v_gene: TRBV5-4; j_gene: TRBJ2-2; CDR3aa: CASSLVAGGTGGELFF
v_gene: TRBV28; j_gene: TRBJ2-5; CDR3aa: CASTRGVQETQYF
v_gene: TRBV5-1; j_gene: TRBJ1-5; CDR3aa: CASSLEAGRDQPQHF
v_gene: TRBV9; j_gene: TRBJ2-7; CDR3aa: CASSARGLSYEQYF
v_gene: TRBV6-1; j_gene: TRBJ1-1; CDR3aa: CASSVLGTGEAFF
v_gene: TRBV7-7; j_gene: TRBJ1-1; CDR3aa: CASSSTENTEAFF
v_gene: TRBV9; j_gene: TRBJ2-3; CDR3aa: CASSFGTDTQYF
v_gene: TRBV7-8; j_gene: TRBJ2-6; CDR3aa: CASSLTRTGKTSGANVLTF
v_gene: TRBV4-2; j_gene: TRBJ1-1; CDR3aa: CASSQDRGRQGFMNTEAFF
v_gene: TRBV9; j_gene: TRBJ2-3; CDR3aa: CASSVGGTGLDTQYF
v_gene: TRBV5-1; j_gene: NA; CDR3aa: CASSLSGYEQYF
v_gene: TRBV7-2; j_gene: TRBJ1-1; CDR3aa: CASSLAGIMNTEAFF
v_gene: TRBV20-1; j_gene: TRBJ2-5; CDR3aa: CSASRQTQYF
v_gene: TRBV5-4; j_gene: TRBJ2-5; CDR3aa: CASSPGTMQETQYF
v_gene: TRBV28; j_gene: TRBJ2-7; CDR3aa: CASSFLGYYEQYF
v_gene: TRBV14; j_gene: TRBJ2-3; CDR3aa: CASSHKGSSRVTDTQYF
v_gene: TRBV27; j_gene: TRBJ1-5; CDR3aa: CASRSTGGFGQPQHF
v_gene: TRBV30; j_gene: TRBJ2-5; CDR3aa: CAWSAAETQYF
v_gene: TRBV28; j_gene: TRBJ2-3; CDR3aa: CASSYLAGTQYF
v_gene: TRBV30; j_gene: TRBJ2-1; CDR3aa: CAWSPTPGLASYNEQFF
v_gene: TRBV2; j_gene: TRBJ2-5; CDR3aa: CASSDLLLATYQETQYF
v_gene: TRBV28; j_gene: TRBJ2-1; CDR3aa: CASSLRGPYNEQFF
v_gene: TRBV9; j_gene: TRBJ2-3; CDR3aa: CASSVRQETHPTDTQYF
v_gene: TRBV18; j_gene: TRBJ1-5; CDR3aa: CASSPSADHQPQHF
v_gene: TRBV7-3; j_gene: TRBJ1-5; CDR3aa: CASSLNVDQPQHF
v_gene: TRBV7-7; j_gene: TRBJ2-1; CDR3aa: CATATSGGNEQFF
v_gene: TRBV4-3; j_gene: TRBJ1-2; CDR3aa: CASSRDRGDGYTF
v_gene: TRBV19; j_gene: TRBJ1-1; CDR3aa: CASSLNTGANTEAFF
v_gene: TRBV5-1; j_gene: TRBJ1-1; CDR3aa: CASSLEGFTDTEAFF
v_gene: TRBV7-3; j_gene: TRBJ2-5; CDR3aa: CASSLSGGGTQYF
v_gene: TRBV19; j_gene: TRBJ2-4; CDR3aa: CASRTPKNIQYF
v_gene: TRBV28; j_gene: TRBJ2-1; CDR3aa: CASSRTSGRGYEQFF
v_gene: TRBV13; j_gene: TRBJ2-3; CDR3aa: CASSLVAGGADTQYF
v_gene: TRBV6-1; j_gene: TRBJ1-4; CDR3aa: CASSSPDRGSEKLFF